Sequencing of this TCR beta chain was carried out in a study of shared clonotypes between healthy human individuals. This CDR3 is 13 amino acids long. Germline V gene data show CDR1 as SNHLY and CDR2 as FYNNEI. V lost 7 bases to trimming and J lost 5 bases, with 14 bases between them. Sequenced by immunoSEQ multiplex PCR; TCRdb stores in-frame clones only, minus some. The sample lists a few hundred thousand clones, 73% occurring once. The sequenced material came from memory CD4+ T cells sorted from blood. Subset in this sample: CD45RA-negative fraction. The rearrangement joins TRBV2 to TRBJ1-2; a possible D gene is TRBD1 (5 bases). The clonotype was recovered from a man aged 25 to 40 in good health. The CDR3 here is CASNRDRDYGYTF. The CDR3 DNA reads TGTGCCAGCAATCGGGACCGAGATTATGGCTACACCTTC.